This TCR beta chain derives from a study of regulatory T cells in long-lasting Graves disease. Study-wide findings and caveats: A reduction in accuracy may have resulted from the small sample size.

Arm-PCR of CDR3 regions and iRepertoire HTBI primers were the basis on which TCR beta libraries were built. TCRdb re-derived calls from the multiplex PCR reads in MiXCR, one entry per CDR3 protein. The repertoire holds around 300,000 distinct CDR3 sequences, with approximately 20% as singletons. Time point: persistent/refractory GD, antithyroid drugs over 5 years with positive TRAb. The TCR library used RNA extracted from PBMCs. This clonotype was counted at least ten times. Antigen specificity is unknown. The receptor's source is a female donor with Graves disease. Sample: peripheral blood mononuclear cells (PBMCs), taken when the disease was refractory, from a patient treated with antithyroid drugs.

DNA of the CDR3: TGCAGTGCTAGGACAGGGAATGGCTACACCTTC. Protein sequence: CSARTGNGYTF. The V and J genes are TRBV20-1 and TRBJ1-2, with 7 nucleotides matching TRBD1. This CDR3 is 11 amino acids long. Trimming took 3 bases from V and 6 from J; bases not matched to a gene: 1. The germline CDR1 and CDR2 sequences are DFQATT and SNEGSKA (reference sequence).